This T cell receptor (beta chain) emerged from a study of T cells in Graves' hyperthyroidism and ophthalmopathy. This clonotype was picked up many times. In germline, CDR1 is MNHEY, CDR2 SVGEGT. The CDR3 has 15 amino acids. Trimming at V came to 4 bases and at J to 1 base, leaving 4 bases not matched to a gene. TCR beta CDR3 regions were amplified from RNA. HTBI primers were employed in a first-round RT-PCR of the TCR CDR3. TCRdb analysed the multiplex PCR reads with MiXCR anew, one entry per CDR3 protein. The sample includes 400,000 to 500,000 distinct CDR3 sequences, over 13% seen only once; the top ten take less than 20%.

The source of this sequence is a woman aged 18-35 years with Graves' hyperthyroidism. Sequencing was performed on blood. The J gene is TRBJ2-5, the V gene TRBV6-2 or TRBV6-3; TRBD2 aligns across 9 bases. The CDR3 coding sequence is TGTGCCAGCAGTTCACTTAGCGGGGGCCAAGAGACCCAGTACTTC. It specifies CASSSLSGGQETQYF.